This TCR beta chain is drawn from a study of blood T cell repertoires in COVID-19. Study at large: Samples taken during acute and convalescent COVID-19 were collected in the United States, Italy and Spain. T cells, B-cell-depleted T cells, or PBMCs provided the cDNA or gDNA that served as material.

CDR1 and CDR2 from the germline V gene are SGHNT and YENEEA. Deletions cut 3 bases from V and 3 bases from J, with 8 bases between. There are 13 residues in the CDR3. This clone was observed a single time. How the authors handled the data: Reference gene primer amplification in the assay estimated nucleated cell counts. This table comes from immunoSEQ multiplex PCR, and its TCRdb copy is limited to in-frame clones, with some not included. That table gives V, J and clone size, and the DNA gave D and trimming. The sample lists over 100,000 clones; approximately 80% were seen once. V is TRBV11-3 and J is TRBJ1-2, with D possibly matching TRBD1 (5 bases). The sequencing sample was made of peripheral blood. The sequence derives from an older woman with acute or convalescent COVID-19. Written as DNA, the CDR3 is TGTGCCAGCAGCTTGACAGATGACTATGGCTACACCTTC. This sequence encodes CASSLTDDYGYTF.